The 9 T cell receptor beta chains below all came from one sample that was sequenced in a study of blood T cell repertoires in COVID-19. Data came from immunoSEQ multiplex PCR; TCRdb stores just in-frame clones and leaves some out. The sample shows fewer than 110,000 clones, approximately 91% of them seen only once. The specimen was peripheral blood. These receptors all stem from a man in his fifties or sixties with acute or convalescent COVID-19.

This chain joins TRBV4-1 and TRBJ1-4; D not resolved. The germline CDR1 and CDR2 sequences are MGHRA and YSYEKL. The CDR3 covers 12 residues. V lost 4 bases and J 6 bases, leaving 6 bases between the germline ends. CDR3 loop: CASSRNYEKLFF. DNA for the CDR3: TGCGCCAGCAGCCGTAACTATGAAAAACTGTTTTTT.

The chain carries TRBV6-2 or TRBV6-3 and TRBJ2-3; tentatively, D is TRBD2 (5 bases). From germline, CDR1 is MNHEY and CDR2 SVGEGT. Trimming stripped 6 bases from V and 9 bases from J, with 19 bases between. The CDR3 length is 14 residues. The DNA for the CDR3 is TGTGCCAGCAGCTTGGACTTCGCCCAGAAGACGCAGTATTTT. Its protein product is CASSLDFAQKTQYF.

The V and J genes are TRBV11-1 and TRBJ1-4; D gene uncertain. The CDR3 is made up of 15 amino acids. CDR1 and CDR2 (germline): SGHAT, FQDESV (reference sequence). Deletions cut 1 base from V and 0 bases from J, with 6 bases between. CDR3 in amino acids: CASSLGVTTNEKLFF. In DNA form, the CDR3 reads TGTGCCAGCAGCTTAGGAGTGACAACTAATGAAAAACTGTTTTTT.

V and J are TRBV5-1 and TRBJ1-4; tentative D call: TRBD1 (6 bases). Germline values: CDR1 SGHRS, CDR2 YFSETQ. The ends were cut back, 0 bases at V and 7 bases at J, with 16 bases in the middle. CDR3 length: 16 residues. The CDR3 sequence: CASSLVGGARSEKLFF. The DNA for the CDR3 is TGCGCCAGCAGCTTGGTTGGGGGGGCGAGGAGTGAAAAACTGTTTTTT.

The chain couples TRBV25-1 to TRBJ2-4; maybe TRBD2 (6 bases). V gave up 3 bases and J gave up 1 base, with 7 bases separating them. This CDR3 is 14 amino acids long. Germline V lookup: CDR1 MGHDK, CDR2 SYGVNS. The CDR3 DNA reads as TGTGCCAGCAGTGAGGAGGGTGCCAAAAACATTCAGTACTTC. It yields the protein CASSEEGAKNIQYF.

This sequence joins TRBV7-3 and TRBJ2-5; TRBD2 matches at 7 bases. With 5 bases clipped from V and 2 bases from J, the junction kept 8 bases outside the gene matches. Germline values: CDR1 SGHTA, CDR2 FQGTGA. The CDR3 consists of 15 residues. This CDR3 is CASSPSGEVQETQYF. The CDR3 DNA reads TGTGCCAGCAGCCCGAGCGGGGAGGTTCAAGAGACCCAGTACTTC.

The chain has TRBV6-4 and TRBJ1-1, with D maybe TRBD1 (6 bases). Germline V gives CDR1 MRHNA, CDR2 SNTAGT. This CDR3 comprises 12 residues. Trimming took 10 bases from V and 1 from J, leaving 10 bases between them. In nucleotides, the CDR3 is TGTGCCATCCAGGACAGGAACACTGAAGCTTTCTTT. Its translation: CAIQDRNTEAFF.

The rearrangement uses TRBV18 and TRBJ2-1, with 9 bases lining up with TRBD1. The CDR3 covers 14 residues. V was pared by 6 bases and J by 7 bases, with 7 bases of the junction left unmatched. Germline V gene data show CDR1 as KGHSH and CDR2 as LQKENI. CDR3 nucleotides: TGTGCCAGCTCTCCCGGGACAGGGATTAATGAGCAGTTCTTC. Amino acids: CASSPGTGINEQFF.

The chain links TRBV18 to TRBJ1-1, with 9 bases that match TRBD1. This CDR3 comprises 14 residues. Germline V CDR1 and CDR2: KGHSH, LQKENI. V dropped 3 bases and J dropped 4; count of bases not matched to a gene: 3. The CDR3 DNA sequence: TGTGCCAGCTCACCTACAGGGGGCGGCACTGAAGCTTTCTTT. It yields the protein CASSPTGGGTEAFF.